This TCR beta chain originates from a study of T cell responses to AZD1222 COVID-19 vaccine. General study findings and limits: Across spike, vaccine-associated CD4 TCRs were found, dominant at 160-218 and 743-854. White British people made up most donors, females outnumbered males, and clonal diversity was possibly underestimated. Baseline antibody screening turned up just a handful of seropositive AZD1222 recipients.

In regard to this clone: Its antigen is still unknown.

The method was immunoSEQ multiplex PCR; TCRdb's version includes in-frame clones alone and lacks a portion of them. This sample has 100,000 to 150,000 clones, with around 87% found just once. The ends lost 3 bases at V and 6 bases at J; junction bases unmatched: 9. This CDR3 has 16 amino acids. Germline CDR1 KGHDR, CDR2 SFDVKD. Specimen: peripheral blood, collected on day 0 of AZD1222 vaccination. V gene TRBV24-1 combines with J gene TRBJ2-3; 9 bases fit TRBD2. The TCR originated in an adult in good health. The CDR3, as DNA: TGTGCCACCAGTGATGTGACTAGCGGAGGGACGGATACGCAGTATTTT. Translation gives CATSDVTSGGTDTQYF.